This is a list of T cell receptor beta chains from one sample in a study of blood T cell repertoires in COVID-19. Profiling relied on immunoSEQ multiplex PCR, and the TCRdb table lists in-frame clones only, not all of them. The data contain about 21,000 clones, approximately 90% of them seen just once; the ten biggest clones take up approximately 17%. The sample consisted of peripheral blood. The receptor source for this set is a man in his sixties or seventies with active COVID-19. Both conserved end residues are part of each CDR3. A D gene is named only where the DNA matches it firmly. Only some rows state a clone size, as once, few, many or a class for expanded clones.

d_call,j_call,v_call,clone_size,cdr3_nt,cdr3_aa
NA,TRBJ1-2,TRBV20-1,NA,TGCAGTGCTAGAGTTCGGGGGGGCTACACCTTC,CSARVRGGYTF
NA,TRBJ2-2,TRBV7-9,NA,NA,CASSFGQGELFF
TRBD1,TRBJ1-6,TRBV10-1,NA,TGCGCCAGCAATCACAGGGGGTTCTTTAATTCACCCCTCCACTTT,CASNHRGFFNSPLHF
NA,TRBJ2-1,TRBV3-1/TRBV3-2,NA,TGTGCCAGCAGTAGACAGGCCTCCTACAATGAGCAGTTCTTC,CASSRQASYNEQFF
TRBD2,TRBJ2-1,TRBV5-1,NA,TGCGCCAGCAGGCCCGCAACTAGCGGGGGAGACAATGAGCAGTTCTTC,CASRPATSGGDNEQFF
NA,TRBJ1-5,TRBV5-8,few,TGTGCCAGCAGCTTGGTGACAGGCACCAATCAGCCCCAGCATTTT,CASSLVTGTNQPQHF
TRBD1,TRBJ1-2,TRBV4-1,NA,TGCGCCAGCAGCCAAGGCCCCGGGACAGGGGGCTATGGCTACACCTTC,CASSQGPGTGGYGYTF
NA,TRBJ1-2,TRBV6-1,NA,TGTGCCAGCAGTGAAGGTCTCCCAGGGGCCAACTATGGCTACACCTTC,CASSEGLPGANYGYTF
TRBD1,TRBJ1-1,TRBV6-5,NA,TGTGCCAGCAGTCGGAACAGGGGGAACACTGAAGCTTTCTTT,CASSRNRGNTEAFF
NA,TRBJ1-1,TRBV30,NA,TGTGCCTGGAGTATAACTGGGGCTCCCACTGAAGCTTTCTTT,CAWSITGAPTEAFF
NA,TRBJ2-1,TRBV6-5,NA,TGTGCCAGCAGTTACTCCGGGGTAATAGGGAATGAGCAGTTCTTC,CASSYSGVIGNEQFF
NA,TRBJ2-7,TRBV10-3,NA,TGTGCCATCAGTGAGTCACAGGGTACGTACTTC,CAISESQGTYF
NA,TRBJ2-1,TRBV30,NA,TGTGCCTGGAGTGTTGACACAAACAATGAGCAGTTCTTC,CAWSVDTNNEQFF
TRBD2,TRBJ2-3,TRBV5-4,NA,TGTGCCAGCAGCTTGGCACTAGCGGGAACAGATACGCAGTATTTT,CASSLALAGTDTQYF
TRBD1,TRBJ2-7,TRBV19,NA,TGTGCCAGTAGTATTGGTCGGGGACAGGGATACGAGCAGTACTTC,CASSIGRGQGYEQYF
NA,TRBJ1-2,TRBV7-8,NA,TGTGCCAGCAGCCCGGGTTCGGGGTCAGGCTACACCTTC,CASSPGSGSGYTF
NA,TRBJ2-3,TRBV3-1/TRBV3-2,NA,TGTGCCAGCAGCCAAGGACAGGGCACAGATACGCAGTATTTT,CASSQGQGTDTQYF